The rows below give T cell receptor beta chains drawn from one sample of a study of OX40 agonist ivuxolimab in advanced cancers. The assay was immunoSEQ multiplex PCR, and TCRdb's table has in-frame clones only and misses some. In the table there are fewer than 90,000 clones, roughly 90% of which are singletons. This material consisted of CD4+ or CD8+ T cells sorted from blood, taken in a trial of the OX40 agonist ivuxolimab. These receptors all stem from an adult with an advanced solid tumor such as melanoma, head and neck, liver or kidney cancer. The CDR3 runs from the conserved cysteine through the conserved F or W. Fields, in order: clone size, V gene, D gene, J gene, CDR3 protein, CDR3 DNA. D genes are given only for firm matches. The listing skips clone size in some rows; elsewhere it reads once, few, many or a size class.

abundance: NA
v_gene: TRBV28
d_gene: NA
j_gene: TRBJ1-2
CDR3aa: CASSLTWGRMGYGYTF
CDR3nt: TGTGCCAGCAGTTTAACTTGGGGAAGAATGGGTTATGGCTACACCTTC

abundance: NA
v_gene: TRBV5-6
d_gene: NA
j_gene: TRBJ2-7
CDR3aa: CASSLGGYYEQYF
CDR3nt: TGTGCCAGCAGCTTGGGAGGTTACTACGAGCAGTACTTC

abundance: NA
v_gene: TRBV30
d_gene: NA
j_gene: TRBJ1-4
CDR3aa: CAWSRNRNEKLFF
CDR3nt: TGTGCCTGGAGTAGGAACAGGAATGAAAAACTGTTTTTT

abundance: NA
v_gene: TRBV5-1
d_gene: NA
j_gene: TRBJ2-7
CDR3aa: CASSLTEPLYEQYF
CDR3nt: TGCGCCAGCAGCTTGACAGAGCCCCTCTACGAGCAGTACTTC

abundance: once
v_gene: TRBV5-1
d_gene: NA
j_gene: TRBJ2-5
CDR3aa: CASSLSGTQQETQYF
CDR3nt: TGCGCCAGCAGCCTTTCCGGGACACAACAAGAGACCCAGTACTTC

abundance: NA
v_gene: TRBV18
d_gene: NA
j_gene: TRBJ2-7
CDR3aa: CASSPAEGTGYEQYF
CDR3nt: TGTGCCAGCTCACCCGCTGAGGGAACGGGGTACGAGCAGTACTTC

abundance: NA
v_gene: TRBV11-3
d_gene: TRBD1
j_gene: TRBJ2-7
CDR3aa: CASSPHRGTDEQYF
CDR3nt: TGTGCCAGCAGCCCCCACAGGGGGACGGACGAGCAGTACTTC

abundance: NA
v_gene: TRBV7-8
d_gene: TRBD1
j_gene: TRBJ1-3
CDR3aa: CASSLGDRGLGNTIYF
CDR3nt: TGTGCCAGCAGCTTAGGGGACAGGGGGCTTGGAAACACCATATATTTT

abundance: NA
v_gene: TRBV27
d_gene: TRBD1
j_gene: TRBJ1-1
CDR3aa: CASSLYSGQGEAFF
CDR3nt: TGTGCCAGCAGTTTATATTCGGGACAGGGCGAAGCTTTCTTT

abundance: NA
v_gene: TRBV19
d_gene: TRBD1
j_gene: TRBJ2-3
CDR3aa: CASSLDRGTDTQYF
CDR3nt: TGTGCCAGTAGTCTCGACAGGGGAACAGATACGCAGTATTTT

abundance: NA
v_gene: TRBV4-1
d_gene: NA
j_gene: TRBJ1-5
CDR3aa: CASSQEGMGPRNQPQHF
CDR3nt: TGCGCCAGCAGCCAAGAAGGGATGGGGCCCCGCAATCAGCCCCAGCATTTT

abundance: NA
v_gene: TRBV10-3
d_gene: NA
j_gene: TRBJ2-7
CDR3aa: CASAATDYEQYF
CDR3nt: TGTGCCTCAGCAGCGACAGACTACGAGCAGTACTTC

abundance: NA
v_gene: TRBV29-1
d_gene: TRBD1
j_gene: TRBJ2-1
CDR3aa: CSVEGQANEQFF
CDR3nt: TGCAGCGTTGAGGGACAGGCCAATGAGCAGTTCTTC

abundance: NA
v_gene: TRBV9
d_gene: NA
j_gene: TRBJ2-3
CDR3aa: CASSIIGSPGDTQYF
CDR3nt: TGTGCCAGCAGCATAATTGGGTCTCCTGGGGATACGCAGTATTTT

abundance: NA
v_gene: TRBV4-2
d_gene: TRBD1
j_gene: TRBJ1-2
CDR3aa: CASSRRGEDGYTF
CDR3nt: TGTGCCAGCAGCCGCAGGGGGGAGGATGGCTACACCTTC

abundance: NA
v_gene: TRBV5-4
d_gene: NA
j_gene: TRBJ1-1
CDR3aa: CASRRDGNEGTEAFF
CDR3nt: TGTGCCAGCAGGCGGGACGGGAATGAAGGCACTGAAGCTTTCTTT

abundance: NA
v_gene: TRBV5-4
d_gene: TRBD1
j_gene: TRBJ1-1
CDR3aa: CASSSDREHTEAFF
CDR3nt: TGTGCCAGCAGCTCCGACAGGGAGCACACTGAAGCTTTCTTT

abundance: NA
v_gene: TRBV14
d_gene: TRBD2
j_gene: TRBJ2-1
CDR3aa: CASSPRPGGFNEQFF
CDR3nt: TGTGCCAGCAGTCCCCGTCCGGGGGGGTTCAATGAGCAGTTCTTC

abundance: few
v_gene: TRBV6-6
d_gene: NA
j_gene: TRBJ2-2
CDR3aa: CASEEKGDRTGELFF
CDR3nt: TGTGCCAGCGAGGAAAAAGGGGATCGGACCGGGGAGCTGTTTTTT

abundance: NA
v_gene: TRBV29-1
d_gene: NA
j_gene: TRBJ2-5
CDR3aa: CSVEDMGAGETQYF
CDR3nt: TGCAGCGTTGAAGACATGGGGGCAGGAGAGACCCAGTACTTC

abundance: NA
v_gene: TRBV20-1
d_gene: NA
j_gene: TRBJ2-7
CDR3aa: CSGETRTEQYF
CDR3nt: TGCAGTGGTGAGACTCGGACCGAGCAGTACTTC

abundance: NA
v_gene: TRBV6-6
d_gene: NA
j_gene: TRBJ1-2
CDR3aa: CASRPADSYGYTF
CDR3nt: TGTGCCAGCAGGCCCGCTGACAGCTATGGCTACACCTTC

abundance: NA
v_gene: TRBV6-1
d_gene: NA
j_gene: TRBJ2-3
CDR3aa: CASSDSADTQYF
CDR3nt: TGTGCCAGCAGTGATAGTGCAGATACGCAGTATTTT